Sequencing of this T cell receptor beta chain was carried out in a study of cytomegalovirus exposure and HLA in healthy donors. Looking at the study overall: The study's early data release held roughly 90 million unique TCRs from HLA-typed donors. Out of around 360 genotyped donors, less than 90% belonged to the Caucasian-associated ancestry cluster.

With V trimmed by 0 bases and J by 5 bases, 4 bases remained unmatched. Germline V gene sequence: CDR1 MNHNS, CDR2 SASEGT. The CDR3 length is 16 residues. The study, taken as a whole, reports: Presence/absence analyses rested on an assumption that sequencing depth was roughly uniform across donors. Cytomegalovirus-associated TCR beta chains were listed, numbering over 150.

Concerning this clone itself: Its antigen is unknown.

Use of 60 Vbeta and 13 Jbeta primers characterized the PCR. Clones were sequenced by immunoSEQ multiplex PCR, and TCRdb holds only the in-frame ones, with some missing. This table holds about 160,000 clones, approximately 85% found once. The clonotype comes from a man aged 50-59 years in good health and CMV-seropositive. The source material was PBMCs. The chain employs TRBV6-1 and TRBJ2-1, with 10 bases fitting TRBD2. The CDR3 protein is CASSEANLAGDNEQFF. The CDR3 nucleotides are TGTGCCAGCAGTGAAGCTAACCTAGCGGGAGACAATGAGCAGTTCTTC.